These 9 T cell receptor beta chains share one sample of origin, sequenced in a study of identical twins. TCRdb passed the 5' RACE reads through MiXCR, listing each CDR3 protein once. The data contain 690,000 or so distinct CDR3 sequences, 8% to 9% of them seen just once; the ten biggest clones take up 0.98%. This same sample was also taken into another study, of yellow fever vaccine responses in identical twins.

The material sequenced was PBMCs. The receptors were gathered from a woman younger than 30 in good health.

This clonotype showed up many times. The CDR3 DNA follows: TGTGCCAGCAGCCAAGGGCGTGGCTACACCTTC. This encodes CASSQGRGYTF. The chain recombines TRBV3-1 with TRBJ1-2, with D hard to call. The CDR3 sequence is 11 residues long. Looked up from germline, CDR1 is LGHDT and CDR2 is YNNKEL (reference sequence). Trimming took 1 base from V and 7 from J, leaving 4 bases between them.

V is TRBV2 and J is TRBJ2-5, with TRBD1 identical over 7 bases. The V and J ends lost 5 bases and 3 bases, in that order; junction bases with no gene match: 9. The CDR3 has 15 amino acids. The germline CDR1 and CDR2 sequences are SNHLY and FYNNEI. This CDR3 reads CASSTADRVEETQYF. The CDR3, as DNA: TGTGCCAGCAGTACCGCTGACAGGGTTGAAGAGACCCAGTACTTC.

This clonotype was counted at least ten times. V gene TRBV29-1 combines with J gene TRBJ1-1; D is possibly TRBD1 (6 bases). CDR3 size: 12 residues. V dropped 5 bases and J dropped 1 base, with 8 bases sitting between them. The V gene's germline CDR1 is SQVTM and CDR2 ANQGSEA. Written as DNA, the CDR3 is TGCAGCGTTTCCAGGGGGAACACTGAAGCTTTCTTT. Translating gives CSVSRGNTEAFF.

This clonotype was observed at least ten times. The chain carries TRBV29-1 and TRBJ1-2, with 7 bases fitting TRBD1. Germline trimming cut 7 bases from V and 4 bases from J; bases unmatched to any gene: 6. CDR3 size: 12 residues. Germline CDR1 is SQVTM and CDR2 is ANQGSEA. The CDR3 DNA is TGCAGCGCTCCTACAGGGGTCTATGGCTACACCTTC. This encodes CSAPTGVYGYTF.

A few counts support this clonotype. The V and J genes are TRBV7-3 and TRBJ2-5, with unresolved D. Trimming left V 1 base short and J 4 bases short, with 7 bases between. Germline V gives CDR1 SGHTA, CDR2 FQGTGA. The CDR3 is 13 amino acids. This CDR3 is CASSLMWGETQYF. Written as DNA, the CDR3 is TGTGCCAGCAGCTTAATGTGGGGAGAGACCCAGTACTTC. Complete variable domain (other parts from reference TRBV7-3 and TRBJ2-5): GAGVSQTPSNKVTEKGKYVELRCDPISGHTALYWYRQSLGQGPEFLIYFQGTGAADDSGLPNDRFFAVRPEGSVSTLKIQRTERGDSAVYLCASSLMWGETQYFGPGTRLLVL.

This clonotype has only a few counts. The J gene is TRBJ2-5, the V gene TRBV10-3, with D possibly being TRBD2 (5 bases). V lost 10 bases, J lost 1 base, and 19 bases lay in between. This CDR3 region has 15 residues. Per the germline V gene, CDR1 is ENHRY and CDR2 is SYGVKD. CDR3 DNA sequence: TGTGCCACCGCTGCGGCCCTCGGGGTCCAAGAGACCCAGTACTTC. Its translation is CATAAALGVQETQYF.

The V and J genes are TRBV15 and TRBJ1-4; D perhaps matches TRBD1 (5 bases). The CDR3 covers 13 residues. CDR1 LNHNV and CDR2 YYDKDF come from the germline V gene (reference sequence). Trimming removed 7 bases at V and 0 bases at J, with 6 bases between. CDR3 in DNA: TGTGCCACCACCAGGGCAACTAATGAAAAACTGTTTTTT. Translation gives CATTRATNEKLFF.

This clonotype was counted only a few times. The V call is TRBV12-3 or TRBV12-4, the J call TRBJ1-5; tentatively, D is TRBD1 (6 bases). V gave up 2 bases and J gave up 5 bases, with 13 bases separating them. This CDR3 spans 15 amino acids. The CDR3 sequence: CASSLFRTEHQPQHF. In DNA form, the CDR3 reads TGTGCCAGCAGTTTATTTCGGACAGAACATCAGCCCCAGCATTTT.

The chain recombines TRBV2 with TRBJ2-1; 16 bases are shared with TRBD2. V trimming: 3 bases; J trimming: 3 bases; junction bases outside the gene matches: 8. The CDR3 runs 19 residues. The germline gives CDR1 SNHLY, CDR2 FYNNEI. CDR3: CASSDTGLAGGPVYNEQFF. CDR3 DNA sequence: TGTGCCAGCAGTGACACGGGACTAGCGGGAGGGCCGGTCTACAATGAGCAGTTCTTC.